This TCR beta chain was retrieved from a study of blood T cell repertoires in COVID-19. Across the whole study: Samples taken during acute and convalescent COVID-19 were collected in the United States, Italy and Spain. T cells, B-cell-depleted T cells, or PBMCs provided the cDNA or gDNA that served as material.

This CDR3 spans 16 amino acids. V was trimmed by 0 bases and J by 2 bases, leaving 14 bases between them. CDR1 and CDR2 from the germline V gene are MNHEY and SVGEGT. Original processing notes: Nucleated cell counts were estimated from reference gene primer amplification. Sequencing used immunoSEQ multiplex PCR; TCRdb keeps in-frame clones, though not all of them. Clonal size and the V and J genes are those of that table, whereas D and trimming came from the DNA. The data show around 110,000 clones, with just over 85% seen just once and roughly 4.7% held by the top ten. The rearrangement uses TRBV6-2 or TRBV6-3 and TRBJ2-7, with D maybe TRBD1 (5 bases). Sequencing was performed on peripheral blood. The clonotype originates from a man between 35 and 55 years old with acute or convalescent COVID-19. Here the CDR3 DNA reads TGTGCCAGCAGTTACTCGGGGCAGCTTTTAACCTACGAGCAGTACTTC. This sequence encodes CASSYSGQLLTYEQYF.